This T cell receptor (beta chain) is from a study of response to subunit inactivated influenza vaccine. Findings and caveats of the study: The study's authors posited that every seasonal influenza vaccination enlists few new T cells.

This clonotype was seen only a few times. Its antigen is unknown. The V and J ends lost 8 bases and 1 base, in that order; junction bases with no gene match: 3. CDR3 length equals 14 residues. Germline V gene sequence: CDR1 MNHNS, CDR2 SASEGT. MiXCR was run by TCRdb on the RT-PCR reads, yielding one entry per CDR3 protein. The data show about 190,000 distinct CDR3 sequences, with approximately 15% seen just once and about 25% held by the top ten. This sequence joins TRBV6-1 and TRBJ2-3; 10 nucleotides match TRBD2. This clonotype was sampled from a man aged 50 or older who received an inactivated influenza vaccine. This sample comprised CD8+ T cells sorted from PBMCs, obtained 4 to 6 days after vaccination. The CDR3 coding sequence is TGTGCCAGCCTCCTAGCGGGGGGCACAGATACGCAGTATTTT. Amino acids: CASLLAGGTDTQYF.